The clone carrying this TCR beta chain has at least ten counts. Its antigen is unknown. This sample was included in a study of CD8 T cells in ankylosing spondylitis. Study-level points and caveats: Seemingly distinctive of ankylosing spondylitis blood was a TCR beta motif formed by eight highly homologous variants.

V lost 4 bases, J lost 3 bases, and 13 bases lay in between. CDR3 length equals 15 residues. Germline values: CDR1 SGHDT, CDR2 YYEEEE. Molecular-barcoded quantitative 5'-RACE produced these TCR beta libraries. TCRdb analysed the 5' RACE reads with MiXCR anew, one entry per CDR3 protein. Of about 160,000 distinct CDR3 sequences in the sample, approximately 16% are singletons; the top ten hold over 7.5%. The receptor was isolated from a male donor with ankylosing spondylitis or in good health (not recorded which). Sequenced material: blood, either unsorted or a sorted T cell fraction (not recorded which). This chain joins TRBV5-6 and TRBJ1-4; perhaps TRBD1 as D (5 bases). CDR3 sequence reads: CASSRDRGANEKLFF. The CDR3 nucleotides read TGTGCCAGCAGCCGGGACCGGGGGGCTAATGAAAAACTGTTTTTT.